Listed below are T cell receptor beta chains from one sample, sequenced in a study of CD8+ T cells in alopecia areata. The table came from immunoSEQ multiplex PCR; TCRdb's copy has only in-frame clones and leaves some out. The sample lists about 42,000 clones, roughly 65% occurring once. The source material was CD8+ T cells sorted from blood, sampled at week 4, from a patient treated with tofacitinib. The receptors were sampled from a human donor with alopecia areata. The CDR3 runs from the conserved cysteine through the conserved F or W. Each record gives: V gene, J gene, clone size, CDR3 protein. Clone size is not always given. Where it is, it says once, few, many or a class for expanded clones.

v_call: TRBV25-1
j_call: TRBJ2-6
clone_size: NA
cdr3_aa: CASSEERNGANVLTF

v_call: TRBV6-5
j_call: TRBJ2-3
clone_size: once
cdr3_aa: CASSYGQATDTQYF

v_call: TRBV29-1
j_call: NA
clone_size: NA
cdr3_aa: CSDTPGGARQHF

v_call: TRBV30
j_call: TRBJ2-7
clone_size: few
cdr3_aa: CAWSVGTGYEQYF

v_call: TRBV30
j_call: TRBJ2-1
clone_size: few
cdr3_aa: CAWGWLGNEQFF

v_call: TRBV30
j_call: TRBJ2-2
clone_size: few
cdr3_aa: CAWSDTGELFF

v_call: TRBV6-5
j_call: TRBJ2-1
clone_size: few
cdr3_aa: CASGPLGGNEQFF

v_call: TRBV19
j_call: TRBJ2-7
clone_size: NA
cdr3_aa: CASSIGTATPRYF

v_call: TRBV30
j_call: TRBJ1-1
clone_size: NA
cdr3_aa: CAWRGRGTEAFF

v_call: TRBV29-1
j_call: TRBJ1-1
clone_size: few
cdr3_aa: CSATGGSLGAFF

v_call: TRBV4-1
j_call: TRBJ2-3
clone_size: once
cdr3_aa: CASSQVSGGITDTQYF

v_call: TRBV6-5
j_call: TRBJ2-2
clone_size: NA
cdr3_aa: CASRRDTGELFF

v_call: TRBV29-1
j_call: TRBJ1-2
clone_size: NA
cdr3_aa: CSVEVGGLPEGYTF

v_call: TRBV29-1
j_call: TRBJ2-7
clone_size: NA
cdr3_aa: CSVLVAREQYF

v_call: TRBV9
j_call: TRBJ1-1
clone_size: once
cdr3_aa: CASSVGQTNTEAFF

v_call: TRBV2
j_call: TRBJ2-7
clone_size: NA
cdr3_aa: CASSEVAMREQYF

v_call: TRBV25-1
j_call: TRBJ1-4
clone_size: NA
cdr3_aa: CASSGYAGLFF

v_call: TRBV30
j_call: TRBJ1-2
clone_size: NA
cdr3_aa: CAWSAGQGTYGYTF

v_call: TRBV29-1
j_call: TRBJ2-3
clone_size: NA
cdr3_aa: CSVVWGGRDTQYF

v_call: TRBV11-2
j_call: TRBJ1-1
clone_size: once
cdr3_aa: CASSPGQGPTEAFF

v_call: TRBV7-9
j_call: TRBJ2-5
clone_size: NA
cdr3_aa: CASSRTGEETQYF

v_call: TRBV25-1
j_call: TRBJ1-5
clone_size: once
cdr3_aa: CASSISNQPQHF

v_call: TRBV27
j_call: TRBJ1-1
clone_size: NA
cdr3_aa: CASSSSDRVTFF

v_call: TRBV27
j_call: TRBJ2-1
clone_size: medium-sized
cdr3_aa: CASSLDRGWEQFF

v_call: TRBV9
j_call: TRBJ1-2
clone_size: NA
cdr3_aa: CASSVEGQGSPYGYTF

v_call: TRBV6-1
j_call: TRBJ1-1
clone_size: NA
cdr3_aa: CASTPGGPNTEAFF

v_call: TRBV4-3
j_call: TRBJ1-6
clone_size: NA
cdr3_aa: CASSQEWFRGGSPLHF

v_call: TRBV20-1
j_call: TRBJ2-5
clone_size: NA
cdr3_aa: CSAPDGGTQYF

v_call: TRBV29-1
j_call: TRBJ2-3
clone_size: NA
cdr3_aa: CSAVGPVQGGDTQYF

v_call: TRBV2
j_call: TRBJ1-1
clone_size: few
cdr3_aa: CASIRLPRGDTEAFF

v_call: TRBV2
j_call: TRBJ2-5
clone_size: NA
cdr3_aa: CASSEGQGGLETQYF

v_call: TRBV30
j_call: TRBJ2-2
clone_size: NA
cdr3_aa: CAWSLTGTGELFF

v_call: TRBV29-1
j_call: TRBJ2-5
clone_size: NA
cdr3_aa: CSVEDGNRQGETGQETQYF

v_call: TRBV9
j_call: TRBJ1-2
clone_size: once
cdr3_aa: CASSVGGAAYTF

v_call: TRBV29-1
j_call: TRBJ1-4
clone_size: few
cdr3_aa: CSVGLSNEKLFF

v_call: TRBV25-1
j_call: TRBJ2-2
clone_size: NA
cdr3_aa: CASSDDSWRELFF

v_call: TRBV6-6
j_call: TRBJ1-4
clone_size: NA
cdr3_aa: CASSFTRAGEKLFF

v_call: TRBV5-6
j_call: TRBJ2-1
clone_size: NA
cdr3_aa: CASSLGLYNEQFF

v_call: TRBV6-6
j_call: TRBJ1-2
clone_size: NA
cdr3_aa: CASSYSTGTDYGYTF

v_call: TRBV27
j_call: TRBJ2-7
clone_size: NA
cdr3_aa: CASTSSTVSYEQYF

v_call: TRBV5-1
j_call: TRBJ2-1
clone_size: NA
cdr3_aa: CASSFRQGVGDEQFF

v_call: TRBV4-3
j_call: TRBJ2-7
clone_size: NA
cdr3_aa: CASSQEHVNYEQYF

v_call: TRBV29-1
j_call: TRBJ2-2
clone_size: NA
cdr3_aa: CSVEVAGEYTGELFF

v_call: TRBV27
j_call: TRBJ2-5
clone_size: NA
cdr3_aa: CASKYRAQETQYF

v_call: TRBV7-9
j_call: TRBJ2-5
clone_size: NA
cdr3_aa: CASSLAGRQSRETQYF

v_call: TRBV11-2
j_call: TRBJ2-7
clone_size: NA
cdr3_aa: CASSLGTGSYEQYF

v_call: TRBV9
j_call: TRBJ2-7
clone_size: once
cdr3_aa: CASSVGEGSLSEEQYF

v_call: TRBV29-1
j_call: TRBJ1-2
clone_size: few
cdr3_aa: CSVVQTGETRGYTF

v_call: TRBV9
j_call: TRBJ2-3
clone_size: NA
cdr3_aa: CASSVESLGGTDTQYF

v_call: TRBV5-4
j_call: TRBJ2-1
clone_size: few
cdr3_aa: CASSITASEQFF